The next 32 T cell receptor beta chains were all read from a single sample in a study of spatial heterogeneity in lung cancer. Using its own MiXCR run on the 5' RACE reads, TCRdb lists one record per CDR3 protein. The data show approximately 11,000 distinct CDR3 sequences, approximately 3.5% seen once. Time point specified: sample taken at primary tumor resection. Whole RNA was taken from tumor, nontumor lung or frozen PBMC; it was then sequenced unsorted. Sequenced here: normal lung tissue next to the tumor, sampled at surgery. These receptors were obtained from a male donor with early-stage non-small cell lung cancer.

This clonotype was found many times. Found in a library prepared for alpha chains, this beta chain is an off-target read, and its abundance has little meaning. The chain joins TRBV29-1 to TRBJ2-1; no reliable D call. The V end was cut by 4 bases, the J end by 0 bases, with 13 bases between. The germline V gene encodes CDR1 SQVTM and CDR2 ANQGSEA. CDR3 length: 15 residues. Here the CDR3 reads CSVGIGPSSYNEQFF. The CDR3 coding sequence is TGCAGCGTTGGGATTGGACCGAGCTCCTACAATGAGCAGTTCTTC.

This clonotype was counted many times. Found in a library prepared for alpha chains, this beta chain is an off-target read, and its abundance has little meaning. The chain joins TRBV27 to TRBJ2-7; TRBD1 agrees at 11 bases. The V gene's germline CDR1 is MNHEY and CDR2 SMNVEV (reference sequence). V was clipped by 5 bases and J by 3 bases; unmatched bases: 6. The CDR3 covers 15 residues. The CDR3: CASSRTGTGGYEQYF. CDR3 bases: TGTGCCAGCAGTCGAACGGGGACAGGGGGCTACGAGCAGTACTTC.

This clonotype was detected ten times or more. Found in a library prepared for alpha chains, this beta chain is an off-target read, and its abundance has little meaning. The rearrangement uses TRBV9 and TRBJ2-3; 12 bases are a match to TRBD2. The CDR3 sequence is 17 residues long. Germline V gives CDR1 SGDLS, CDR2 YYNGEE. V dropped 3 bases and J dropped 2; count of bases not matched to a gene: 7. CDR3 DNA sequence: TGTGCCAGCAGCGCCCCGACTAGCGGGGGCCTCACAGATACGCAGTATTTT. It translates to CASSAPTSGGLTDTQYF.

This clonotype is deemed medium-sized. Since it is a stray read in a library aimed at alpha chains, this beta chain has a size that is not meaningful. The chain recombines TRBV10-2 with TRBJ2-5, with D unresolved. CDR3 size: 12 residues. Trimming took off 2 bases at V and 5 bases at J, with 6 bases between the two ends. The germline V gene encodes CDR1 WSHSY and CDR2 SAAADI. The CDR3 region is CASSEGKETQYF. DNA for the CDR3: TGCGCCAGCAGTGAGGGCAAGGAGACCCAGTACTTC.

Many counts were recorded for this clonotype. Within a library made for alpha chains, this beta chain is off target, and its count is uninformative. This rearrangement joins TRBV6-5 to TRBJ1-6; TRBD1 agrees at 9 bases. CDR1 is MNHEY, CDR2 SVGAGI, per germline. J gave up 7 bases and V 8 bases, and 6 bases lay outside the gene matches. The CDR3 totals 14 residues. DNA for the CDR3: TGTGCCAGCTGGACAGGGGCAGGGAATTCACCCCTCCACTTT. Amino acid sequence: CASWTGAGNSPLHF.

This clonotype was observed at least ten times. The size of this beta chain means little, since it is a stray read in a library made for alpha chains. The chain uses TRBV4-1 and TRBJ2-7; no definite D call. CDR1 is MGHRA and CDR2 is YSYEKL in the germline V gene. V lost 0 bases and J lost 2, with 11 bases in between. The CDR3 runs 15 residues. CDR3 bases: TGCGCCAGCAGCCAAGAATGGGCGGATACCTACGAGCAGTACTTC. It specifies CASSQEWADTYEQYF.

This clonotype was counted a few times. This beta chain was picked up by a library intended for alpha chains and is off target, so its count carries little meaning. The V gene is TRBV12-3 or TRBV12-4, the J gene TRBJ1-4; D unclear. The CDR3 extends over 14 amino acids. V was pared by 5 bases and J by 7 bases, with 14 bases between. CDR3: CASSTGMEPEKLFF. CDR3 nucleotide sequence: TGTGCCAGCAGTACCGGCATGGAACCTGAAAAACTGTTTTTT.

In its sample, this clonotype was seen many times. Since the library was made to target alpha chains, this beta chain is a stray read and its abundance is not meaningful. The V gene is TRBV5-8, the J gene TRBJ2-4; 10 bases match TRBD1. CDR1 and CDR2 (germline): SGHTS, YDEGEE. This CDR3 contains 14 residues. The ends lost 3 bases at V and 7 bases at J; junction bases unmatched: 4. In nucleotides, the CDR3 is TGTGCCAGCAGCTCTGGACAGGGGGAGAACATTCAGTACTTC. It is translated as CASSSGQGENIQYF.

The table lists this clonotype with many counts. This beta chain slipped into a library made for alpha chains as a stray read, so its size is not meaningful. V and J are TRBV29-1 and TRBJ2-5; 8 nucleotides line up with TRBD1. Germline CDR1 is SQVTM and CDR2 is ANQGSEA. The CDR3 has 14 residues. With 6 bases clipped from V and 1 base from J, the junction kept 7 bases outside the gene matches. This CDR3 reads CSVDPTGVQETQYF. Here the CDR3 DNA reads TGCAGCGTCGATCCGACAGGGGTCCAAGAGACCCAGTACTTC. The full variable domain, in which reference TRBV29-1 and TRBJ2-5 provide the parts outside the CDR3, is SAVISQKPSRDICQRGTSLTIQCQVDSQVTMMFWYRQQPGQSLTLIATANQGSEATYESGFVIDKFPISRPNLTFSTLTVSNMSPEDSSIYLCSVDPTGVQETQYFGPGTRLLVL.

This clonotype has ten or more counts. A library made for alpha chains picked up this beta chain off target, so its size means little. The rearrangement links TRBV28 to TRBJ2-7; D is possibly TRBD1 or TRBD2 (6 bases each). V was pared by 2 bases and J by 5 bases, with 13 bases between. CDR3 size: 14 residues. Germline V lookup: CDR1 MDHEN, CDR2 SYDVKM. The CDR3 here is CASSLGQGRNEQYF. The CDR3 DNA reads as TGTGCCAGCAGTTTAGGCCAGGGGAGGAACGAGCAGTACTTC.

This clonotype was counted at least ten times. Since it is a stray read in a library aimed at alpha chains, this beta chain has a size that is not meaningful. V is TRBV7-8 and J is TRBJ1-1; TRBD1 is a possible D gene (6 bases). The germline gives CDR1 SGHVS, CDR2 FQNEAQ. The CDR3 covers 13 residues. Trimming cost V 2 bases and J 7 bases, with 11 bases left between them. CDR3 sequence: CASSLQGTGEAFF. In nucleotides, the CDR3 is TGTGCCAGCAGCTTACAGGGGACGGGTGAAGCTTTCTTT.

For this clonotype: This beta chain appears as a stray read in a library generated for alpha chains; its size is not informative. The chain couples TRBV3-1 to TRBJ2-1, with D tentatively TRBD2 (6 bases). The length of the CDR3 is 16 residues. The V end lost 4 bases, the J end lost 8 bases, and 21 bases lay between the germline ends. Germline V gives CDR1 LGHDT, CDR2 YNNKEL (reference sequence). The CDR3 bases are TGTGCCAGCAGCCCCCGGGGAGGAGGATCTCGCGATGAGCAGTTCTTC. This gives the protein CASSPRGGGSRDEQFF.

This clonotype has at least ten counts. Mismatch with germline at one junction end may stem from a read error. This beta chain was picked up by a library intended for alpha chains and is off target, so its count carries little meaning. This chain links TRBV20-1 with TRBJ2-5; 14 positions match TRBD2. The CDR3 is 13 amino acids. CDR1 is DFQATT and CDR2 is SNEGSKA in the germline V gene (reference sequence). The chain's CDR3 is CSARGTSGGPSHF. In DNA form, the CDR3 reads TGCAGTGCTAGAGGGACTAGCGGGGGGCCCTCTCACTTC.

This clonotype ranks as medium-sized (0.01 to 0.1%). Found in a library prepared for alpha chains, this beta chain is an off-target read, and its abundance has little meaning. J is TRBJ2-3 and V is TRBV7-2; D possibly corresponds to TRBD1 (6 bases). The CDR3 loop spans 14 amino acids. Germline V gene data show CDR1 as SGHTA and CDR2 as FQGNSA. Trimming pared 1 base from V and 6 bases from J, leaving 11 bases between. CDR3 nucleotide sequence: TGTGCCAGCAGCTTAGATGGGACACTTGATACGCAGTATTTT. The encoded protein is CASSLDGTLDTQYF.

For this clonotype: Since the library was made to target alpha chains, this beta chain is a stray read and its abundance is not meaningful. This chain joins TRBV9 and TRBJ2-3; 7 bases are shared with TRBD2. The CDR3 runs 17 residues. Trimming at V came to 1 base and at J to 2 bases, leaving 10 bases not matched to a gene. Germline assignment: CDR1 SGDLS and CDR2 YYNGEE. CDR3 region: CASSVFNGGNPTDTQYF. CDR3 nucleotide sequence: TGTGCCAGCAGCGTATTCAACGGGGGGAACCCCACAGATACGCAGTATTTT.

This clonotype was picked up many times. Being off target in a library aimed at alpha chains, this beta chain has a size of little meaning. The chain carries TRBV29-1 and TRBJ2-3, with 9 bases lining up with TRBD1. V shed 6 bases and J 1 base; nucleotides not matched to a gene: 2. This CDR3 is built from 13 residues. The germline V gene encodes CDR1 SQVTM and CDR2 ANQGSEA. The CDR3: CSVRQGGTDTQYF. CDR3 nucleotide sequence: TGCAGCGTACGACAGGGGGGCACAGATACGCAGTATTTT.

Ten or more counts support this clonotype. The size of this beta chain means little, since it is a stray read in a library made for alpha chains. This chain joins TRBV4-1 and TRBJ2-7, with D tentatively TRBD1 or TRBD2 (6 bases each). Per germline, CDR1 MGHRA and CDR2 YSYEKL. CDR3 size: 16 residues. Trimming removed 0 bases at V and 0 bases at J, with 12 bases between. The CDR3 DNA follows: TGCGCCAGCAGCCAAGATTTCGGGGGCCCCTCCTACGAGCAGTACTTC. Translating it yields CASSQDFGGPSYEQYF.

This clonotype qualifies as medium-sized. Because this beta chain is a stray read in a library intended to capture alpha chains, its abundance should not be given much weight. This rearrangement joins TRBV27 to TRBJ2-7; 11 positions match TRBD2. The CDR3 has 16 residues. Trimming took 3 bases from V and 2 from J; bases not matched to a gene: 6. Per germline, CDR1 MNHEY and CDR2 SMNVEV (reference sequence). CDR3 amino acids: CASSFLAGGGPYEQYF. In DNA, the CDR3 is TGTGCCAGCAGTTTCCTAGCGGGAGGAGGCCCCTACGAGCAGTACTTC.

Of note for this clonotype: The library was built for alpha chains, so this beta chain is an off-target read and its size means little. The V gene is TRBV5-4, the J gene TRBJ1-1; 7 positions match TRBD1. The ends lost 5 bases at V and 4 bases at J; junction bases unmatched: 17. The CDR3 totals 17 residues. Germline V gene lookup returns CDR1 SGHNT and CDR2 YYREEE (reference sequence). CDR3 DNA sequence: TGTGCCAGCAGTCCACCCGTGGGACAGTCCAGAGGCACTGAAGCTTTCTTT. It specifies CASSPPVGQSRGTEAFF.

This clonotype was recorded at least ten times. This beta chain turned up in a library designed for alpha chains; as an off-target read, its abundance says little. The CDR3 region is CASSFGYNEQFF. Here the CDR3 DNA reads TGTGCCAGCAGCTTTGGGTACAATGAGCAGTTCTTC. J is TRBJ2-1 and V is TRBV7-2; D not resolved. This CDR3 has 12 residues. V was cut by 3 bases and J by 4 bases, with 4 bases left in between. CDR1 and CDR2 from the germline V gene are SGHTA and FQGNSA.

At least ten counts were recorded for this clonotype. As an off-target read in a library built for alpha chains, this beta chain has a frequency of little significance. The chain joins TRBV6-2 or TRBV6-3 to TRBJ2-7; 7 bases are shared with TRBD2. Germline trimming cut 6 bases from V and 0 bases from J; bases unmatched to any gene: 5. The CDR3 totals 14 residues. The germline CDR1 and CDR2 sequences are MNHEY and SVGEGT. CDR3 coding DNA: TGTGCCAGCAGGGATACTAGCGACTCCTACGAGCAGTACTTC. Its translation is CASRDTSDSYEQYF.

This clonotype has at least ten counts. This beta chain is off target for a library built for alpha chains, so its abundance means little. The V and J genes are TRBV18 and TRBJ2-2; D remains unclear. V gave up 6 bases and J gave up 1 base, with 9 bases separating them. Germline values: CDR1 KGHSH, CDR2 LQKENI. The CDR3 is 14 residues long. The CDR3 is CASSSLQNTGELFF. In DNA, the CDR3 is TGTGCCAGCTCGAGCCTGCAGAACACCGGGGAGCTGTTTTTT.

In regard to this clonotype: The size of this beta chain means little, since it is a stray read in a library made for alpha chains. The chain has TRBV20-1 and TRBJ2-4; D may be TRBD2 (6 bases). Trimming took 0 bases from V and 6 from J, leaving 15 bases between them. The CDR3 sequence is 15 residues long. Per germline, CDR1 DFQATT and CDR2 SNEGSKA (reference sequence). The CDR3 here is CSARDPRGELNIQYF. The CDR3, as DNA: TGCAGTGCTAGAGATCCGCGGGGCGAGCTAAACATTCAGTACTTC.

This clonotype was seen at least ten times. Found in a library prepared for alpha chains, this beta chain is an off-target read, and its abundance has little meaning. The chain links TRBV6-5 to TRBJ1-5; D not certain. The length of the CDR3 is 14 residues. Between the trimmed V and J ends, which lost 2 bases and 1 base, there was a span of 6 bases. Germline V gene data show CDR1 as MNHEY and CDR2 as SVGAGI. The DNA of the CDR3 is TGTGCCAGCAGTTACGGGCTAAGCAATCAGCCCCAGCATTTT. Translated, it gives CASSYGLSNQPQHF.

This clonotype came up many times. The library was built for alpha chains, so this beta chain is an off-target read and its size means little. The rearrangement joins TRBV11-2 to TRBJ2-2; D not certain. From germline, CDR1 is SGHAT and CDR2 FQNNGV. The V gene lost 4 bases and the J gene lost 6 bases, with 18 bases spanning the gap. The CDR3 consists of 16 residues. CDR3 sequence: CASSSESPVLAGELFF. In nucleotides, the CDR3 is TGTGCCAGCAGCTCCGAATCCCCAGTCCTAGCCGGGGAGCTGTTTTTT.

This clonotype is labeled as medium-sized (0.01 to 0.1%). A library prepared for alpha chains yielded this beta chain as an off-target read; its size is of little meaning. V is TRBV6-6 and J is TRBJ2-7; maybe TRBD2 (5 bases). CDR1 and CDR2 (germline): MNHNY, SVGAGI (reference sequence). V was pared by 1 base and J by 5 bases, with 9 bases between. There are 13 residues in the CDR3. CDR3: CASSYWLADEQYF. The CDR3 nucleotides read TGTGCCAGCAGTTACTGGCTAGCAGACGAGCAGTACTTC.

Many counts were recorded for this clonotype. This beta chain is an unintended read in a library built for alpha chains; its size means little. This rearrangement joins TRBV6-2 or TRBV6-3 to TRBJ2-7; weak D call: TRBD1 (6 bases). The CDR3 is 19 amino acids. From germline, CDR1 is MNHEY and CDR2 SVGEGT. V was trimmed by 0 bases and J by 3 bases, leaving 24 bases between them. CDR3 DNA: TGTGCCAGCAGTTACTCTTACCGGGATGTCGACAGGCCCATCTACGAGCAGTACTTC. The encoded protein is CASSYSYRDVDRPIYEQYF.

This clonotype is medium-sized in the sample. This beta chain turned up in a library designed for alpha chains; as an off-target read, its abundance says little. The rearrangement joins TRBV19 to TRBJ1-5; 10 nucleotides match TRBD1. The CDR3 extends over 17 amino acids. The junction had 8 bases not matched to a gene; V was cut back by 6 bases and J by 0 bases. Germline CDR1 is LNHDA and CDR2 is SQIVND (reference sequence). DNA of the CDR3: TGTGCCAGTAGGTATCGGACAGGGGGGGATAGCAATCAGCCCCAGCATTTT. Translated: CASRYRTGGDSNQPQHF.

This clonotype was seen at least ten times. This beta chain is an off-target read within a library intended for alpha chains, so its frequency means little. V is TRBV7-9 and J is TRBJ2-3; perhaps TRBD1 as D (5 bases). CDR1 SEHNR and CDR2 FQNEAQ come from the germline V gene (reference sequence). V was trimmed by 2 bases and J by 6 bases, leaving 12 bases between them. CDR3 length: 14 amino acids. CDR3 amino acids: CASSLRQQTDTQYF. The CDR3 nucleotides are TGTGCCAGCAGCTTAAGACAGCAGACTGATACGCAGTATTTT.

This clonotype was counted many times. This beta chain represents an off-target read in a library built for alpha chains; its size is of limited meaning. This chain joins TRBV7-9 and TRBJ2-5; D gene uncertain. Trimming took 1 base from V and 4 from J, leaving 7 bases between them. CDR1 and CDR2 from the germline V gene are SEHNR and FQNEAQ (reference sequence). The CDR3 runs to 13 residues. CDR3: CASSLGRLETQYF. The CDR3 nucleotides read TGTGCCAGCAGCTTAGGCCGTCTAGAGACCCAGTACTTC.

This clonotype was picked up many times. This beta chain came through as a stray read in a library set up for alpha chains, and its size says little. V usage is TRBV7-2 and J usage is TRBJ1-2, with TRBD1 matching over 7 bases. CDR1 SGHTA and CDR2 FQGNSA come from the germline V gene. V trimming: 4 bases; J trimming: 6 bases; junction bases outside the gene matches: 20. The CDR3 length is 18 residues. CDR3 DNA: TGTGCCAGCAGCTCACGAGCCAACCCGGGACAGCAGGTCGATGGCTACACCTTC. Encoded protein: CASSSRANPGQQVDGYTF.

This clonotype was seen at least ten times. This beta chain is a stray sequence in a library constructed for alpha chains; its clone size is not meaningful. The V call is TRBV6-6, the J call TRBJ2-3, with D unclear. The CDR3 has 11 residues. Trimming took off 10 bases at V and 3 bases at J, with 8 bases between the two ends. CDR1 MNHNY and CDR2 SVGAGI come from the germline V gene (reference sequence). CDR3 DNA sequence: TGTGCCATCGCAAAAACAGATACGCAGTATTTT. It codes for CAIAKTDTQYF.